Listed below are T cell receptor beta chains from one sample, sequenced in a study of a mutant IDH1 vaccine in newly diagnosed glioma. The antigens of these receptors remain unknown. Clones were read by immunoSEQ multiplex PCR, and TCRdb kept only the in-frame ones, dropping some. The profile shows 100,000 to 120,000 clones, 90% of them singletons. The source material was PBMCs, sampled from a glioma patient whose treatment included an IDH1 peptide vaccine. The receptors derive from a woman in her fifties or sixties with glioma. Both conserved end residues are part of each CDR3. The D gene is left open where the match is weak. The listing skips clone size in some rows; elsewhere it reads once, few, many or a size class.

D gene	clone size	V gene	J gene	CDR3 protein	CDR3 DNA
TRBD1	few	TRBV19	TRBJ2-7	CASSIRGQRSYEQYF	TGTGCCAGTAGTATTAGGGGACAGCGGTCCTACGAGCAGTACTTC
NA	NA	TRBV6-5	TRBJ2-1	CASSYSASPGNEQFF	TGTGCCAGCAGTTACTCTGCTAGCCCGGGAAATGAGCAGTTCTTC
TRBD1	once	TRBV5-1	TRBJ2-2	CASREQGAGTGELFF	TGCGCCAGCAGGGAACAGGGGGCTGGGACCGGGGAGCTGTTTTTT
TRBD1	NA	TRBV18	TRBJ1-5	CASSPRDSNNQPQHF	TGTGCCAGCTCACCACGGGACAGCAACAATCAGCCCCAGCATTTT
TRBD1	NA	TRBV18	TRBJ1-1	CASLGTAFMNTEAFF	TGTGCCAGCCTGGGGACAGCCTTCATGAACACTGAAGCTTTCTTT
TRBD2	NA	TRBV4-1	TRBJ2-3	CASSFRTSGRPFEGFTDTQYF	TGCGCCAGCAGCTTTAGGACTAGCGGGAGACCGTTTGAGGGTTTTACAGATACGCAGTATTTT
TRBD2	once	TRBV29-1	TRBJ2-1	CSVEDFAPGGLGEQFF	TGCAGCGTTGAAGATTTCGCTCCGGGAGGGTTAGGTGAGCAGTTCTTC
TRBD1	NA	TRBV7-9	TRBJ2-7	CASSDRGMPYEQYF	TGTGCCAGCAGCGACAGGGGGATGCCCTACGAGCAGTACTTC
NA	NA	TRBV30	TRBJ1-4	CACNTDDSGKLFF	TGTGCCTGCAATACTGATGACAGTGGAAAACTGTTTTTT
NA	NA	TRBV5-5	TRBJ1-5	CASSLVPRDYSNQPQHF	TGTGCCAGCAGCTTGGTTCCCCGGGACTATAGCAATCAGCCCCAGCATTTT
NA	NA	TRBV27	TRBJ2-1	CASRKTSRNEQFF	TGTGCCAGCAGGAAAACTAGCAGGAATGAGCAGTTCTTC
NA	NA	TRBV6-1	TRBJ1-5	CASSEDGGQPQHF	TGTGCCAGCAGTGAGGACGGGGGTCAGCCCCAGCATTTT
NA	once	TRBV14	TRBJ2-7	CASSQDAGQISYEQYF	TGTGCCAGCAGCCAAGATGCAGGACAGATCTCCTACGAGCAGTACTTC
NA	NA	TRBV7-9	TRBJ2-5	CASSPRSPLNPPETQYF	TGTGCCAGCAGTCCACGTAGCCCTTTAAACCCGCCAGAGACCCAGTACTTC
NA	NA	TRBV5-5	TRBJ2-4	CASSLEGGTFIVAKNIQYF	TGTGCCAGCAGCTTGGAAGGAGGGACTTTTATAGTAGCCAAAAACATTCAGTACTTC
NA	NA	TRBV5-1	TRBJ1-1	CASSLEMEYTEAFF	TGCGCCAGCAGCTTGGAAATGGAGTACACTGAAGCTTTCTTT
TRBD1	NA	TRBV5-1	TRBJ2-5	CASSRSGQGFQAETQYF	TGCGCCAGCAGCCGTTCGGGACAGGGGTTTCAGGCGGAGACCCAGTACTTC
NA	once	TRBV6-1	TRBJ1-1	CATSGVWLNTEAFF	TGTGCCACCTCAGGGGTTTGGTTGAACACTGAAGCTTTCTTT
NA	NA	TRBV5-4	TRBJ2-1	CASRLGNYNEQFF	TGTGCCAGCAGGTTGGGGAATTACAATGAGCAGTTCTTC
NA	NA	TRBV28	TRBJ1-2	CASSLQGNGYTF	TGTGCCAGCAGTTTACAGGGGAATGGCTACACCTTC
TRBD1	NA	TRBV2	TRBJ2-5	CASSDRGPETQYF	TGTGCCAGCAGCGACAGGGGGCCAGAGACCCAGTACTTC
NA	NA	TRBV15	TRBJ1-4	CATSSAGTLIKEKLFF	TGTGCCACCAGCAGCGCCGGGACACTTATTAAGGAAAAACTGTTTTTT
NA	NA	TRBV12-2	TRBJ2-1	CASRLDLGQGGGNEQFF	TGTGCAAGTCGCTTAGACTTAGGACAGGGAGGTGGCAATGAGCAGTTCTTC
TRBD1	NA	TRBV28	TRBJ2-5	CASSLGTGSLGQETQYF	TGTGCCAGCAGTTTGGGGACAGGGAGCTTAGGTCAAGAGACCCAGTACTTC